This entry concerns a single TCR beta chain. Trimming shortened V by 5 bases and J by 1 base, and 8 bases separated the two germline ends. Germline CDR1 and CDR2: MNHNY and SVGAGI (reference sequence). The CDR3 totals 13 residues. Sequencing was performed with immunoSEQ multiplex PCR; in TCRdb, only in-frame clones are kept and a portion is missing. The table includes around 220,000 clones, 80% to 90% detected once. The source of the sample is a study of blood T cell repertoires in COVID-19. This sequence originates from a man in his forties or fifties with acute or convalescent COVID-19. This chain connects TRBV6-6 to TRBJ1-1, with TRBD1 as a possible D gene (6 bases). The sample comprised peripheral blood. CDR3 region: CASSGTPNTEAFF. The CDR3 DNA reads as TGTGCCAGCAGTGGGACACCGAACACTGAAGCTTTCTTT.